This TCR beta chain was identified during a study of human T cells and chemical hapten exposure (dated by TCRdb to the early 2020s). Looking at the study overall: For sensitization, 2% DPC in acetone was applied to a roughly 2 cm by roughly 2 cm area of upper inner arm skin. Throughout the study period of 20 to 30 weeks, patients also received therapeutic DPC doses to the scalp every week. Patch testing was performed on the upper back with Finn chambers containing 0.01% DPC, and the patch tests were scored after 6 days according to International Contact Dermatitis Research Group standards. The patient cohort, mostly female, included alopecia areata with under or over 50% scalp involvement, alopecia totalis and alopecia universalis. Libraries were pooled for sequencing, and per-sample TCR yields varied mainly because of small differences in library volumes within the pool. This study followed changes in the peripheral blood TCR repertoire in vivo during primary and secondary sensitization of alopecia patients to the hapten diphenylcyclopropenone (DPC). Blood samples were taken from patients before sensitization (week 0) and at 2, 6 and about 24 weeks after DPC sensitization. Nearly 30 alopecia patients gave blood for TCR sequencing at one to four time points (pre-sensitization, 2, 6 and 24 weeks). Results and caveats for the whole study, not just this receptor: The number of TCRs above 1 in 1000 frequency did not change with DPC sensitization; there was no evidence of global repertoire structure alterations. Expanded TCRs formed significantly more large CDR3 similarity clusters than pre-sensitization or healthy control sets, consistent with antigen-driven responses. Patch test score correlated positively with the number of PT1 expanded TCRs, reaching significance at thresholds 8, 16 and 32 but not at 4. Alopecia, a presumed autoimmune disease, was present in all patients, so the immune response of the patients might differ from that of healthy individuals. After repeated subsampling, changes were observed in the strength of the expansion versus patch-test correlation and in the threshold at which the correlation became significant.

On this clonotype: Its antigen remains unidentified. Within one base of it there is no much larger clone, and no base qualities were kept.

Explained via the paper, the time point label denotes: pre-sensitization, week 0. Reading the label with the study, this specimen's treatment or condition is: therapeutic diphenylcyclopropenone sensitization with weekly scalp DPC. At each patch-test visit, blood was drawn before the patch test was applied. To be eligible, patients had to be aged 18 to 70, diagnosed with alopecia and judged suitable for DPC therapy, while pregnant patients were excluded. Total RNA was extracted from unfractionated whole blood collected in Tempus Blood RNA tubes. The germline V gene gives CDR1 as MDHEN and CDR2 as SYDVKM. V is pruned by 6 bases and J by 4 bases, leaving 9 bases of the junction without a gene match. The CDR3 contains 15 residues, cysteine and phenylalanine counted. The DNA shown is the 45-base CDR3, in frame from base 1. The library came from RACE. Sequencer: NextSeq 500. Library preparation attached unique molecular identifiers to individual cDNA molecules for quantitative, reproducible TCR counting. From each blood RNA sample, both TCR alpha and TCR beta chains were sequenced. From the authors' description of their analysis: A median of around 96,000 TCRs per sample was observed, with a range of about 23,224 to 700,000. V, J and CDR3 annotation of the TCR reads was carried out using the Decombinator software suite. Every sample was subsampled to the same number of TCRs (28,000) for the PS versus PT1 abundance plots. Expanded TCRs were defined as absent before sensitization and observed at least eight times at the 2-week time point. The public reads were run again by TCRdb, first through fastp at Q25 and then through MiXCR, and only productive beta chains were kept. Duplicate CDR3 protein sequences are folded into a single record with the most common DNA and genes. TCRdb, rather than the study authors, made the V and J calls. This sample is represented by roughly 100,000 distinct CDR3 sequences; 9% to 15% of them were singletons. In total, the top ten clones hold around 1.5% of the sample.

The receptor was derived from a woman aged 50 to 60 with alopecia areata. Some clones in this sample may be carry-over from other donors' samples. The material sequenced was whole blood, taken in connection with sensitization to the hapten diphenylcyclopropenone (DPC). The chain links TRBV28 with TRBJ1-3, and 7 junctional nucleotides match TRBD1. The sequence in DNA is TGTGCCAGCAGGGGGGCGACAGGGACAGGAAACACCATATATTTT. This yields the protein CASRGATGTGNTIYF.